Each of the 10 T cell receptor beta chains below was sequenced from the same sample in a study of blood T cell repertoires in COVID-19. The repertoire was sequenced with immunoSEQ multiplex PCR; TCRdb's copy has only in-frame clones and lacks some. The data contain a few hundred thousand clones, approximately 85% of them seen just once; the ten biggest clones take up roughly 0.8%. The sequenced material came from peripheral blood. All receptors derive from a woman aged 25 to 39 with acute or convalescent COVID-19.

The rearrangement links TRBV7-2 to TRBJ2-3; D may be TRBD2 (5 bases). Looked up from germline, CDR1 is SGHTA and CDR2 is FQGNSA. CDR3 size: 16 residues. Between the trimmed V and J ends, which lost 4 bases and 0 bases, there was a span of 14 bases. The CDR3 here is CASSYYSATSTDTQYF. The CDR3 DNA sequence: TGTGCCAGCAGCTACTATAGCGCGACTAGCACAGATACGCAGTATTTT. The complete variable domain, with remaining parts taken from reference TRBV7-2 and TRBJ2-3, reads GAGVSQSPSNKVTEKGKDVELRCDPISGHTALYWYRQSLGQGLEFLIYFQGNSAPDKSGLPSDRFSAERTGGSVSTLTIQRTQQEDSAVYLCASSYYSATSTDTQYFGPGTRLTVL.

The chain recombines TRBV19 with TRBJ1-4; TRBD1 matches 9 bases. Unmatched junction bases numbered 2, after V lost 3 bases and J lost 6 bases. The CDR3 runs 14 residues. CDR1 is LNHDA, CDR2 SQIVND, per germline (reference sequence). CDR3 sequence reads: CASSMDRGHEKLFF. The DNA of the CDR3 is TGTGCCAGTAGTATGGACAGGGGACATGAAAAACTGTTTTTT.

The chain joins TRBV19 to TRBJ2-7; D ambiguous. Germline V lookup: CDR1 LNHDA, CDR2 SQIVND (reference sequence). The CDR3 covers 12 residues. V lost 4 bases, J lost 6 bases, and 10 bases lay in between. CDR3 in DNA: TGTGCCAGTAGTACCCAGACATCCGAGCAGTACTTC. Protein sequence: CASSTQTSEQYF.

This clone appeared a few times. The rearrangement joins TRBV6-5 to TRBJ1-2; the D is unclear. Trimming stripped 7 bases from V and 1 base from J, with 10 bases between. The CDR3 extends over 13 amino acids. In germline, CDR1 is MNHEY, CDR2 SVGAGI. The CDR3 DNA follows: TGTGCCAGCACCAACGGGAATAACTATGGCTACACCTTC. It encodes CASTNGNNYGYTF.

J is TRBJ2-5 and V is TRBV12-5, with 7 bases matching TRBD2. V lost 7 bases to trimming and J lost 0 bases; unmatched junction nucleotides: 8. CDR1 and CDR2 (germline): LGHNT, FRNRAP. This CDR3 comprises 15 residues. The CDR3 DNA is TGTGCTAGTGATACAGGACTAGTCAACCAAGAGACCCAGTACTTC. This encodes CASDTGLVNQETQYF.

The chain is built from TRBV3-1 (or the pseudogene TRBV3-2) and TRBJ2-5, with D possibly matching TRBD2 (6 bases). Trimming cost V 6 bases and J 4 bases, with 12 bases left between them. CDR3 length: 13 amino acids. The germline V gene encodes CDR1 LGHDT and CDR2 YNNKEL (reference sequence). The CDR3 DNA follows: TGTGCCAGCAGTGGGGACTCCACAGAGACCCAGTACTTC. The encoded protein is CASSGDSTETQYF.

V gene TRBV5-6 combines with J gene TRBJ2-3; no clear D gene. Germline lookup yields CDR1 SGHDT and CDR2 YYEEEE. Trimming stripped 0 bases from V and 0 bases from J, with 8 bases between. The CDR3 has 15 amino acids. DNA of the CDR3: TGTGCCAGCAGCTTGGAACCGACTAGCACAGATACGCAGTATTTT. Residues: CASSLEPTSTDTQYF.

The chain carries TRBV6-6 and TRBJ1-2; the match to TRBD1 covers 7 bases. CDR1 and CDR2 from the germline V gene are MNHNY and SVGAGI (reference sequence). Germline trimming cut 6 bases from V and 3 bases from J; bases unmatched to any gene: 7. The CDR3 contains 14 residues. The CDR3 sequence is CASSLGGRDYGYTF. The CDR3 DNA sequence: TGTGCCAGCAGCTTAGGGGGCAGGGACTATGGCTACACCTTC.

V is TRBV5-1 and J is TRBJ2-7; TRBD2 might be the D (6 bases). The CDR3 is made up of 15 amino acids. V dropped 4 bases and J dropped 0 bases, with 14 bases sitting between them. Germline assignment: CDR1 SGHRS and CDR2 YFSETQ. DNA for the CDR3: TGCGCCAGCAGCATTAGCGGAGGGAGCTCCTACGAGCAGTACTTC. This encodes CASSISGGSSYEQYF.

This chain uses TRBV6-2 or TRBV6-3 with TRBJ2-7, with no clear D. The germline CDR1 and CDR2 sequences are MNHEY and SVGEGT. Trimming left V 0 bases short and J 7 bases short, with 13 bases between. The CDR3 spans 14 residues. The CDR3 DNA sequence: TGTGCCAGCAGTTACTCGAGCCTTGGTTCGGAGCAGTACTTC. Translation: CASSYSSLGSEQYF.